These 12 T cell receptor beta chains came from one sample sequenced in a study of cytomegalovirus exposure and HLA in healthy donors. Both 60 Vbeta primers and 13 Jbeta primers went into the PCR. Only in-frame clones appear in the TCRdb table, and some are missing; sequencing was by immunoSEQ multiplex PCR. Seen here are under 200,000 clones, 62% observed once, and the top ten hold under 3%. The sample comprised PBMCs. All receptors come from a man between 40 and 49 years old in good health and CMV-seronegative.

This clone showed up just a few times. The CDR3 region is CASTSSSAGGTQYF. The CDR3 nucleotides are TGCGCCAGCACCTCGAGTTCGGCGGGGGGAACCCAGTACTTC. V and J are TRBV5-1 and TRBJ2-5; 8 bases agree with TRBD2. The CDR3 runs to 14 residues. Trimming cost V 6 bases and J 8 bases; bases outside gene matches: 12. Germline V gives CDR1 SGHRS, CDR2 YFSETQ.

Only one count was recorded for this clone. V usage is TRBV5-4 and J usage is TRBJ1-1; D is perhaps TRBD1 (5 bases). V lost 0 bases and J lost 6, with 9 bases in between. The length of the CDR3 is 13 residues. CDR1 is SGHNT and CDR2 is YYREEE in the germline V gene (reference sequence). The CDR3 protein is CASSLAGVAEAFF. As DNA, the CDR3 is TGTGCCAGCAGCTTGGCGGGGGTCGCTGAAGCTTTCTTT.

This chain joins TRBV5-5 and TRBJ2-6; a weak D match, TRBD1 (6 bases). Trimming shortened V by 4 bases and J by 4 bases, and 15 bases separated the two germline ends. The CDR3 is 16 residues long. The V gene's germline CDR1 is SGHKS and CDR2 YYEKEE (reference sequence). CDR3 region: CASSLQGPRGANVLTF. The CDR3 DNA is TGTGCCAGCAGCCTACAGGGCCCGCGGGGGGCCAACGTCCTGACTTTC. Supplemented by reference TRBV5-5 and TRBJ2-6, the full variable domain reads DAGVTQSPTHLIKTRGQQVTLRCSPISGHKSVSWYQQVLGQGPQFIFQYYEKEERGRGNFPDRFSARQFPNYSSELNVNALLLGDSALYLCASSLQGPRGANVLTFGAGSRLTVL.

V gene TRBV19 combines with J gene TRBJ2-2; TRBD2 matches 7 bases. CDR1 is LNHDA, CDR2 SQIVND, per germline (reference sequence). The V gene end was trimmed by 7 bases and the J gene end by 6 bases; junction bases not matched to a gene: 2. This CDR3 is 12 amino acids long. CDR3 coding DNA: TGTGCCAGTAACGCGGGAGCCGGGGAGCTGTTTTTT. Its protein is CASNAGAGELFF.

The V gene is TRBV6-1, the J gene TRBJ1-3; D not resolved. The length of the CDR3 is 15 residues. The V gene's germline CDR1 is MNHNS and CDR2 SASEGT. V was trimmed by 4 bases and J by 3 bases, leaving 13 bases between them. The DNA of the CDR3 is TGTGCCAGCAGTGGATCAGGCTCAAATGGAAACACCATATATTTT. The encoded protein is CASSGSGSNGNTIYF.

The rearrangement uses TRBV6-1 and TRBJ2-1, with D unclear. There are 15 residues in the CDR3. V gave up 2 bases and J gave up 3 bases, with 11 bases separating them. CDR1 and CDR2 (germline): MNHNS, SASEGT. The CDR3, as DNA: TGTGCCAGCAGTGAAAGCGCCGGCATCTACAATGAGCAGTTCTTC. Amino acid sequence: CASSESAGIYNEQFF.

This clone was detected only once. The chain recombines TRBV27 with TRBJ2-5, with 9 nucleotides matching TRBD1. With the DNA end fitting TRBJ2-7 better, the J assignment may be wrong. The CDR3 loop spans 14 amino acids. The germline V gene encodes CDR1 MNHEY and CDR2 SMNVEV (reference sequence). CDR3 sequence: CASSWGQGVGEQYF. The CDR3 DNA reads as TGTGCCAGCAGTTGGGGACAGGGCGTTGGCGAGCAGTACTTC.

The J gene is TRBJ2-1, the V gene TRBV6-6, with D unclear. CDR1 is MNHNY and CDR2 is SVGAGI in the germline V gene (reference sequence). CDR3 length: 15 residues. Trimming shortened V by 0 bases and J by 4 bases, and 10 bases separated the two germline ends. DNA for the CDR3: TGTGCCAGCAGTTACTCGGCGGAAGGTTACAATGAGCAGTTCTTC. The encoded protein is CASSYSAEGYNEQFF.

The CDR3 region is CASSLGGLYQPQHF. The CDR3 DNA is TGTGCCAGCAGCTTAGGAGGGTTATATCAGCCCCAGCATTTT. V usage is TRBV7-9 and J usage is TRBJ1-5; D call uncertain. The CDR3 is 14 residues long. Germline-derived CDR1 and CDR2 are SEHNR and FQNEAQ (reference sequence). V dropped 1 base and J dropped 5 bases, with 9 bases sitting between them.

V usage is TRBV18 and J usage is TRBJ2-1; 14 positions match TRBD2. Germline V gene sequence: CDR1 KGHSH, CDR2 LQKENI. The CDR3 covers 16 residues. With 6 bases clipped from V and 6 bases from J, the junction kept 7 bases outside the gene matches. CDR3 loop: CASSAGTSGSVNEQFF. The CDR3 bases are TGTGCCAGCTCGGCCGGGACTAGCGGGAGTGTCAATGAGCAGTTCTTC.

This sequence joins TRBV5-1 and TRBJ2-5; 9 nucleotides align to TRBD1. Germline V CDR1 and CDR2: SGHRS, YFSETQ. Trimming at V came to 0 bases and at J to 3 bases, leaving 6 bases not matched to a gene. The CDR3 extends over 16 amino acids. In DNA, the CDR3 is TGCGCCAGCAGCTTGGTCCCGGGACAGGGCGAAGAGACCCAGTACTTC. Protein product: CASSLVPGQGEETQYF. The entire variable domain, with the rest obtained from reference TRBV5-1 and TRBJ2-5, is as follows: KAGVTQTPRYLIKTRGQQVTLSCSPISGHRSVSWYQQTPGQGLQFLFEYFSETQRNKGNFPGRFSGRQFSNSRSEMNVSTLELGDSALYLCASSLVPGQGEETQYFGPGTRLLVL.

A few counts support this clone. The chain is built from TRBV6-5 and TRBJ2-7; D might be TRBD2 (6 bases). CDR1 is MNHEY and CDR2 is SVGAGI in the germline V gene. The V and J ends lost 3 bases and 5 bases respectively, with 14 bases between them. This CDR3 is built from 14 residues. CDR3 coding DNA: TGTGCCAGCAGTTATAACCGACCGGGGGACGAGCAGTACTTC. Protein product: CASSYNRPGDEQYF.